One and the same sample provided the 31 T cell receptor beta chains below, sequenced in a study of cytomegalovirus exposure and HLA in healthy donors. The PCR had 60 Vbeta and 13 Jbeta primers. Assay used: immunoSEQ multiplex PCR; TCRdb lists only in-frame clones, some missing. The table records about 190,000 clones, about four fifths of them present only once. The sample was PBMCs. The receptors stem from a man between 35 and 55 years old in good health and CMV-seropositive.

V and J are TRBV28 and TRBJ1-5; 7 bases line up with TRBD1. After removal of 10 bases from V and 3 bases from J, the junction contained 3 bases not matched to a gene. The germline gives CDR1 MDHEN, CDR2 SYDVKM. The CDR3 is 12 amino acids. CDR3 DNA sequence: TGTGCCATCGGACAGGCCAATCAGCCCCAGCATTTT. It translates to CAIGQANQPQHF.

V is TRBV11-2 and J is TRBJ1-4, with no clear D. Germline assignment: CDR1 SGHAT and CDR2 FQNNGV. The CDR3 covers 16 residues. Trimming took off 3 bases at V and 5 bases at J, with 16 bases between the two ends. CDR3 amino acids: CASSFWANHRNEKLFF. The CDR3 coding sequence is TGTGCCAGCAGCTTTTGGGCTAACCATCGAAATGAAAAACTGTTTTTT. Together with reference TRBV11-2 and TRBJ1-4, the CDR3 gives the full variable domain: EAGVAQSPRYKIIEKRQSVAFWCNPISGHATLYWYQQILGQGPKLLIQFQNNGVVDDSQLPKDRFSAERLKGVDSTLKIQPAKLEDSAVYLCASSFWANHRNEKLFFGSGTQLSVL.

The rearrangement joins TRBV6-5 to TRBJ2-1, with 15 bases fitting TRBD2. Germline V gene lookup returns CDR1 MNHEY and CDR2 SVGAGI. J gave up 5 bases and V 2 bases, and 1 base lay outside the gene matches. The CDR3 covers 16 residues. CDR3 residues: CASSYRTSGRDNEQFF. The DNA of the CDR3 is TGTGCCAGCAGTTACCGGACTAGCGGGAGGGACAATGAGCAGTTCTTC.

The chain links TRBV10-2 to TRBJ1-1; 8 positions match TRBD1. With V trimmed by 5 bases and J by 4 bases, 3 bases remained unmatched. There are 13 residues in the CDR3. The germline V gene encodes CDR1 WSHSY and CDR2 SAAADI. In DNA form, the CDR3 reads TGCGCCAGCAGTTCACAGGGGGGCACTGAAGCTTTCTTT. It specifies CASSSQGGTEAFF.

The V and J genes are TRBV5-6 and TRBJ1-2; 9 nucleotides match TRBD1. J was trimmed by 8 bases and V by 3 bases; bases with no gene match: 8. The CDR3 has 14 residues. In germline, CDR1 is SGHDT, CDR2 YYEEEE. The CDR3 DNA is TGTGCCAGCAGCTCCGTACAGGGGGCGGGGGGCTACACCTTC. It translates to CASSSVQGAGGYTF.

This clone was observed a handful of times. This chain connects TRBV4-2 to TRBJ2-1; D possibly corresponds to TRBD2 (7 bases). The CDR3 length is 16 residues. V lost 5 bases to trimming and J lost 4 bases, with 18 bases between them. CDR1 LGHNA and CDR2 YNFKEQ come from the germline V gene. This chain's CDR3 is CASSSAGAGAYNEQFF. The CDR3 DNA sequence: TGTGCCAGCAGCTCCGCGGGGGCGGGAGCGTACAATGAGCAGTTCTTC.

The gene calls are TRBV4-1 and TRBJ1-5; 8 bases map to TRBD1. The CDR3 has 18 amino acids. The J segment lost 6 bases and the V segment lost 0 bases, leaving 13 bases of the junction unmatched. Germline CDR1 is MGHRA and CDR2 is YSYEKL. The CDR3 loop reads CASSQERTDRAEGQPQHF. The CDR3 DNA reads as TGCGCCAGCAGCCAAGAGAGGACGGACAGGGCTGAAGGTCAGCCCCAGCATTTT.

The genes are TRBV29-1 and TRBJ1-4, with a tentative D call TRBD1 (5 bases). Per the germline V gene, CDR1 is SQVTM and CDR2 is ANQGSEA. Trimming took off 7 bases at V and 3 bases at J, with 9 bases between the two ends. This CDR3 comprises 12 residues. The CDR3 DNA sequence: TGCAGCGGGGGGGGACCTAATGAAAAACTGTTTTTT. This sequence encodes CSGGGPNEKLFF.

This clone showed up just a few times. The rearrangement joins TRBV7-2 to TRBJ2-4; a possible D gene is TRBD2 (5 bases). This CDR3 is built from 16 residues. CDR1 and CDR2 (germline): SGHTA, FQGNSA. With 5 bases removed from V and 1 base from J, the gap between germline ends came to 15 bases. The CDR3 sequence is CASSPVASGAKNIQYF. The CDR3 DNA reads TGTGCCAGCAGCCCGGTGGCGTCGGGGGCCAAAAACATTCAGTACTTC.

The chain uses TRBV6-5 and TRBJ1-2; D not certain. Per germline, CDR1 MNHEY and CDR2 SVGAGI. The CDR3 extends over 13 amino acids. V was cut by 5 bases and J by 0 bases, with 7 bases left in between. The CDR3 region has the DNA TGTGCCAGCAGTCCTCGGGCTAACTATGGCTACACCTTC. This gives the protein CASSPRANYGYTF.

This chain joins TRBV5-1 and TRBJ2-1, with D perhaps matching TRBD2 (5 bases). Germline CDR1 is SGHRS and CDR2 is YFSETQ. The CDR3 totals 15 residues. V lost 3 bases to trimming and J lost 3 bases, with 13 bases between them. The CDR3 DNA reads TGCGCCAGCAGCTCGGGCGGACTGGGCTACAATGAGCAGTTCTTC. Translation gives CASSSGGLGYNEQFF. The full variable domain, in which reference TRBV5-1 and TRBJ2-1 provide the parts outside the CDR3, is KAGVTQTPRYLIKTRGQQVTLSCSPISGHRSVSWYQQTPGQGLQFLFEYFSETQRNKGNFPGRFSGRQFSNSRSEMNVSTLELGDSALYLCASSSGGLGYNEQFFGPGTRLTVL.

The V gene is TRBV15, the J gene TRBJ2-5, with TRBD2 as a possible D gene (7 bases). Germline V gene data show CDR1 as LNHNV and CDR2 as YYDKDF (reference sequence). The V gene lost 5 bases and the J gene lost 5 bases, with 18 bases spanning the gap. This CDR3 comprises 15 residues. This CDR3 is CATSPPRGAGETQYF. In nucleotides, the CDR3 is TGTGCCACCAGCCCCCCCCGGGGGGCCGGGGAGACCCAGTACTTC.

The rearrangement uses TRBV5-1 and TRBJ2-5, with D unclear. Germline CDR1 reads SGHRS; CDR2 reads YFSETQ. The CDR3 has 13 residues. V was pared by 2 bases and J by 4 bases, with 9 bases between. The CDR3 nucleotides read TGCGCCAGCAGCTTTACTTGGGCAGAGACCCAGTACTTC. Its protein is CASSFTWAETQYF.

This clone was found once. CDR3 bases: TGTGCCAGCAGTTATACAGGGGGGAACACTGAAGCTTTCTTT. It codes for CASSYTGGNTEAFF. The chain employs TRBV6-5 and TRBJ1-1, with 8 bases that match TRBD1. Trimming removed 3 bases from V and 1 base from J; junction bases left unmatched: 1. Looked up from germline, CDR1 is MNHEY and CDR2 is SVGAGI. CDR3 size: 14 residues.

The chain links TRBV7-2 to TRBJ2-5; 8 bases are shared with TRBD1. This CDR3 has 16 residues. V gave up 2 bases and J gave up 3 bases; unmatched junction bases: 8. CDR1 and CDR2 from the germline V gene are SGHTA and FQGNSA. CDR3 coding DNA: TGTGCCAGCAGCTTACCCCGGGACAGGCTAAAAGAGACCCAGTACTTC. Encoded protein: CASSLPRDRLKETQYF.

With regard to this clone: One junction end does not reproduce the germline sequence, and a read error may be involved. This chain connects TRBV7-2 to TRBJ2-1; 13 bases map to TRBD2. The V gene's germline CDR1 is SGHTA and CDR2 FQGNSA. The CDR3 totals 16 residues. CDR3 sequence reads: CASSVAGTSGTLEQFF. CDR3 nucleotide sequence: TGTGCCAGCAGCGTAGCCGGGACTAGCGGGACGCTTGAGCAGTTCTTC. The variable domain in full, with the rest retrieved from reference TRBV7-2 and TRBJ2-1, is GAGVSQSPSNKVTEKGKDVELRCDPISGHTALYWYRQSLGQGLEFLIYFQGNSAPDKSGLPSDRFSAERTGGSVSTLTIQRTQQEDSAVYLCASSVAGTSGTLEQFFGPGTRLTVL.

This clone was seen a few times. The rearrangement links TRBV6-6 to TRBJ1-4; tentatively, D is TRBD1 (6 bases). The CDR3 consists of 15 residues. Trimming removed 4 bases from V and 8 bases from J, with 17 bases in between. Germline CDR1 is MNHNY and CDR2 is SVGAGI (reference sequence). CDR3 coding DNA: TGTGCCAGCAGTTCTCCTACACCCGGGACAGAAAAACTGTTTTTT. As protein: CASSSPTPGTEKLFF.

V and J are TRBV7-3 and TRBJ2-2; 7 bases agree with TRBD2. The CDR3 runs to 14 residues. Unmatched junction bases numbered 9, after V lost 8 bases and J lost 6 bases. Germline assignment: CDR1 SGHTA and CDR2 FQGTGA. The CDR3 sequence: CASSGGYGPGELFF. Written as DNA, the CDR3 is TGTGCCAGCTCGGGGGGATATGGGCCCGGGGAGCTGTTTTTT. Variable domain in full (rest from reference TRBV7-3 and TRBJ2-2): GAGVSQTPSNKVTEKGKYVELRCDPISGHTALYWYRQSLGQGPEFLIYFQGTGAADDSGLPNDRFFAVRPEGSVSTLKIQRTERGDSAVYLCASSGGYGPGELFFGEGSRLTVL.

The CDR3 nucleotides read TGTGCCAGCACAACTCTGGGGCCCGGGGAGACCCAGTACTTC. Translation: CASTTLGPGETQYF. The chain employs TRBV5-6 and TRBJ2-5, with D possibly matching TRBD1 (5 bases). This CDR3 region has 14 residues. Trimming took 6 bases from V and 5 from J, leaving 17 bases between them. Germline assignment: CDR1 SGHDT and CDR2 YYEEEE.

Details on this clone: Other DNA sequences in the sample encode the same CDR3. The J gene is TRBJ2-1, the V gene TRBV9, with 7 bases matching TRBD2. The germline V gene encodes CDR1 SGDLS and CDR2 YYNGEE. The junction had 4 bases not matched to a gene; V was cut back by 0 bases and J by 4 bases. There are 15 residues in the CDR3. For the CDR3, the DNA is TGTGCCAGCAGCGTAGGCGGTAGCGGGTACAATGAGCAGTTCTTC. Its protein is CASSVGGSGYNEQFF. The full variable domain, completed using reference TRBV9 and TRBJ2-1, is DSGVTQTPKHLITATGQRVTLRCSPRSGDLSVYWYQQSLDQGLQFLIQYYNGEERAKGNILERFSAQQFPDLHSELNLSSLELGDSALYFCASSVGGSGYNEQFFGPGTRLTVL.

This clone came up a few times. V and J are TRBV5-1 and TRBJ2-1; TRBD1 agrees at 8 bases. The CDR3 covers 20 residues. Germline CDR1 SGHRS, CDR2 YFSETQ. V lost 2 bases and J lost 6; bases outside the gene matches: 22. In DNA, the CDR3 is TGCGCCAGCAGCTTACGTCCTCGGGACAGGCGTCTCTCTACTACCAATGAGCAGTTCTTC. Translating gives CASSLRPRDRRLSTTNEQFF.

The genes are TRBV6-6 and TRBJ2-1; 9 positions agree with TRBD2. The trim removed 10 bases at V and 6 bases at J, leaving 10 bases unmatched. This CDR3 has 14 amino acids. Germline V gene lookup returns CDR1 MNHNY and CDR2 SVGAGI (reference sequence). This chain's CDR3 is CATLGTSSFNEQFF. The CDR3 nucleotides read TGTGCCACCTTGGGGACTAGCTCTTTCAATGAGCAGTTCTTC.

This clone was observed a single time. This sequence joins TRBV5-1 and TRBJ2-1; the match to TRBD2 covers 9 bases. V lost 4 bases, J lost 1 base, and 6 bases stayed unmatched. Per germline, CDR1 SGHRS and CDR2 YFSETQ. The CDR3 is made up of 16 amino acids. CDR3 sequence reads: CASSRGGAGSYNEQFF. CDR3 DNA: TGCGCCAGCAGCCGCGGGGGGGCGGGGTCCTACAATGAGCAGTTCTTC.

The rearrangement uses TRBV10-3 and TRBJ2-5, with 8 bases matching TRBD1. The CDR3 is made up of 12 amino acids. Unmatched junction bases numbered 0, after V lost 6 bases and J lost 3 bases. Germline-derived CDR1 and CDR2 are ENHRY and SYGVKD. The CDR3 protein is CAIRDREETQYF. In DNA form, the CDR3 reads TGTGCCATCAGGGACAGGGAAGAGACCCAGTACTTC.

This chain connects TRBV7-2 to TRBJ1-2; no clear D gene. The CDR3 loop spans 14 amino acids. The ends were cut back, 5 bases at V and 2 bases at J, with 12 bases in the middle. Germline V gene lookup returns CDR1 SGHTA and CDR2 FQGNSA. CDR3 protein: CASSANSINYGYTF. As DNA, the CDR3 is TGTGCCAGCAGCGCTAACAGCATCAACTATGGCTACACCTTC.

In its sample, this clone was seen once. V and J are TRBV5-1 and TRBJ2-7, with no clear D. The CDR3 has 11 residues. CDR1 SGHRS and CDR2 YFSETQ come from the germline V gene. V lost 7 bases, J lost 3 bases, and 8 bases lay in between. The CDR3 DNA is TGCGCCAGCCGACACAACTACGAGCAGTACTTC. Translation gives CASRHNYEQYF.

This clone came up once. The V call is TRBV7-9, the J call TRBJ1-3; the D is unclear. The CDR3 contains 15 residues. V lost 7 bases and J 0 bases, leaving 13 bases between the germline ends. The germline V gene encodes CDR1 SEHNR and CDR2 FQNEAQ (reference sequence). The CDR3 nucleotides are TGTGCCAGCACCCCAACGGGAGTCTCTGGAAACACCATATATTTT. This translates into CASTPTGVSGNTIYF. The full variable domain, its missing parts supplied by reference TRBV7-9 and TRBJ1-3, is DTGVSQNPRHKITKRGQNVTFRCDPISEHNRLYWYRQTLGQGPEFLTYFQNEAQLEKSRLLSDRFSAERPKGSFSTLEIQRTEQGDSAMYLCASTPTGVSGNTIYFGEGSWLTVV.

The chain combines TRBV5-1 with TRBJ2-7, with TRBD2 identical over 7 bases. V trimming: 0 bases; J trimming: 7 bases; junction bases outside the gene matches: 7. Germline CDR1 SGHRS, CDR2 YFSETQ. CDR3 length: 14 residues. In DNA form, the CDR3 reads TGCGCCAGCAGCTTGGTAGGGCGGGAGTGGGAGCAGTACTTC. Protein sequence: CASSLVGREWEQYF.

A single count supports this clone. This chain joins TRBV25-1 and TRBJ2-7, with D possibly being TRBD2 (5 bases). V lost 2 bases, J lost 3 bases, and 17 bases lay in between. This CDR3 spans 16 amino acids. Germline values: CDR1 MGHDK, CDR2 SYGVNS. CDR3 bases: TGTGCCAGCAGTGAAGAGGGTTCTAGCACCGGCTACGAGCAGTACTTC. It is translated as CASSEEGSSTGYEQYF.

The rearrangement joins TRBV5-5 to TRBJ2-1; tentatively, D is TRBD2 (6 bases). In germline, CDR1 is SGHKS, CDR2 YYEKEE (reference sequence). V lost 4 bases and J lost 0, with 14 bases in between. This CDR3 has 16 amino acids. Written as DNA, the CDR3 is TGTGCCAGCAGCCCGAGCGGGTTCAGCTCCTACAATGAGCAGTTCTTC. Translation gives CASSPSGFSSYNEQFF. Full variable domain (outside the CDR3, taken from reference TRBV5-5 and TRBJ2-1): DAGVTQSPTHLIKTRGQQVTLRCSPISGHKSVSWYQQVLGQGPQFIFQYYEKEERGRGNFPDRFSARQFPNYSSELNVNALLLGDSALYLCASSPSGFSSYNEQFFGPGTRLTVL.

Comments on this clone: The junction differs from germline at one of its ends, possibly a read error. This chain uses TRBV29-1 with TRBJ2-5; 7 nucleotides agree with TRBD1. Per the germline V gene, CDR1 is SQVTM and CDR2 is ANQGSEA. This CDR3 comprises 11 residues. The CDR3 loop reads CGVLTGDRRYF. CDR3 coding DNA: TGCGGCGTTTTAACCGGGGACAGAAGGTACTTC.